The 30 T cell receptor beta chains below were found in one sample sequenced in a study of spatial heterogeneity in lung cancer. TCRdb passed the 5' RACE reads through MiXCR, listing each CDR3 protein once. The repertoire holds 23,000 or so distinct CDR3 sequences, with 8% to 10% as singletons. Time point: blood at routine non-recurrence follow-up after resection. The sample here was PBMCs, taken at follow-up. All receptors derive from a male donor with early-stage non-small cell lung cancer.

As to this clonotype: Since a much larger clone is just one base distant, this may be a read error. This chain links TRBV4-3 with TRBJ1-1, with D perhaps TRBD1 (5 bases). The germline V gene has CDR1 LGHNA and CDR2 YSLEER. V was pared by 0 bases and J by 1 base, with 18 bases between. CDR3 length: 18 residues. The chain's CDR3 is CASSQEGGVTARNTEAFF. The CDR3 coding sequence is TGCGCCAGCAGCCAAGAAGGAGGGGTGACTGCGAGGAACACTGAAGCTTTCTTT.

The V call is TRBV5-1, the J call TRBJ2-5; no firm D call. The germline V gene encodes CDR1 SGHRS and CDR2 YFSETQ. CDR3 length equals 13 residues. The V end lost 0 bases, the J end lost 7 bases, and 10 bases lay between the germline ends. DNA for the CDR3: TGCGCCAGCAGCTTGGATCCCCCGCCGACCCAGTACTTC. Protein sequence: CASSLDPPPTQYF.

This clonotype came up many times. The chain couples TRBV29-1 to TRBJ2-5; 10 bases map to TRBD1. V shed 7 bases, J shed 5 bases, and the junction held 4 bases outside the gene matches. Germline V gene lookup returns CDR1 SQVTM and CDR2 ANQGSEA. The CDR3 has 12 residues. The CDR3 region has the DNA TGCAGCGGGGACAGGGGTCCGGAGACCCAGTACTTC. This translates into CSGDRGPETQYF.

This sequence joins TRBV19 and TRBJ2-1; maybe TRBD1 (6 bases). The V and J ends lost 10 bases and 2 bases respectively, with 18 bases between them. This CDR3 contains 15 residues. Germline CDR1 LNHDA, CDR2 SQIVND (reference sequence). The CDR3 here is CATSDSPLPYNEQFF. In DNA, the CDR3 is TGTGCCACCTCGGACAGTCCCCTTCCCTACAATGAGCAGTTCTTC.

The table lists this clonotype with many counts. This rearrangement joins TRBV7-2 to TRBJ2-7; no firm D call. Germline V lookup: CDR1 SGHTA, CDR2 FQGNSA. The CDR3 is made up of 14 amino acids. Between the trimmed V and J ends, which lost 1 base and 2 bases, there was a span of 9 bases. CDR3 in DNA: TGTGCCAGCAGCTTAGTGGGTGGGACCTACGAGCAGTACTTC. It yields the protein CASSLVGGTYEQYF. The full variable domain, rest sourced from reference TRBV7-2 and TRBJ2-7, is GAGVSQSPSNKVTEKGKDVELRCDPISGHTALYWYRQSLGQGLEFLIYFQGNSAPDKSGLPSDRFSAERTGGSVSTLTIQRTQQEDSAVYLCASSLVGGTYEQYFGPGTRLTVT.

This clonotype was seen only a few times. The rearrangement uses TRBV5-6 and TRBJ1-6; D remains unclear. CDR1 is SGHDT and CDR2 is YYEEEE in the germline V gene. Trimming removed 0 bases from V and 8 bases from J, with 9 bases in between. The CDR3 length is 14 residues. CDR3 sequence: CASSLGEGYSPLHF. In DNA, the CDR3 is TGTGCCAGCAGCTTGGGAGAGGGATATTCACCCCTCCACTTT.

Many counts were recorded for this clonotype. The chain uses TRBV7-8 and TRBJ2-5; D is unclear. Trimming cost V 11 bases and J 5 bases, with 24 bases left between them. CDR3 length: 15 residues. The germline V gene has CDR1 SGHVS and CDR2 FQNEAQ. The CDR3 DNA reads TGTGCCCACGGCAAATGGGCAGACCCCCTTGAGACCCAGTACTTC. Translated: CAHGKWADPLETQYF.

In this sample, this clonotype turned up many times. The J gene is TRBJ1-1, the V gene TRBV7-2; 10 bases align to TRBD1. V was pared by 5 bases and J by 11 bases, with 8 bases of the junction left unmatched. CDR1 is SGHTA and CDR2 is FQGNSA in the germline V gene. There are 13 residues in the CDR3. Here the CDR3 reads CASSLTGGFEAFF. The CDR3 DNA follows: TGTGCCAGCAGCCTGACAGGGGGCTTCGAGGCTTTCTTT.

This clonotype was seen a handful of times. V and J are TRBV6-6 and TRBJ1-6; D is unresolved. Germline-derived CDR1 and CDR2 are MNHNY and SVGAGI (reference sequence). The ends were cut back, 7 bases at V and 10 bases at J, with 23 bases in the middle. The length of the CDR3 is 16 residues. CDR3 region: CASTPSRASGISPLHF. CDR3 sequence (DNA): TGTGCCAGCACCCCATCCCGGGCCTCGGGGATCTCACCCCTCCACTTT.

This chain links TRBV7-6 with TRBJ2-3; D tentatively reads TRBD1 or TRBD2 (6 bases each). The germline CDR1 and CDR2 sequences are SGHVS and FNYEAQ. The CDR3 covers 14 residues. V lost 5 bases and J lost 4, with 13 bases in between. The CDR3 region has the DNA TGTGCCAGCAGCATGGCAGGGGAGGCAGATACGCAGTATTTT. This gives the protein CASSMAGEADTQYF.

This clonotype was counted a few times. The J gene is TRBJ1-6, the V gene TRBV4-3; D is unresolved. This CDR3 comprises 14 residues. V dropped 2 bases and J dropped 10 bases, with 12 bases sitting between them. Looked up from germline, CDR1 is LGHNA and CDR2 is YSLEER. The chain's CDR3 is CASSQIPGNSPLHF. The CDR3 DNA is TGCGCCAGCAGCCAAATACCAGGAAACTCACCCCTCCACTTT.

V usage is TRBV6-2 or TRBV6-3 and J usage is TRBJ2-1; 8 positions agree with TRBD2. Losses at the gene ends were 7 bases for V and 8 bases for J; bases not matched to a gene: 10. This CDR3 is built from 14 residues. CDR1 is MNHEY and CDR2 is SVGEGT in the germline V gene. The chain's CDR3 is CASIPWSGGHEQFF. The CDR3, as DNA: TGTGCCAGCATCCCCTGGAGCGGGGGCCATGAGCAGTTCTTC.

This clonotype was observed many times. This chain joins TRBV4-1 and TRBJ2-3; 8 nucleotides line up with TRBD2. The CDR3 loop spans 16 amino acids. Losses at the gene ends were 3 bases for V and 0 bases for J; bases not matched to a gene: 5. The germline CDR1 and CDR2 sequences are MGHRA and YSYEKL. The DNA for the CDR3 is TGCGCCAGCAGCCAGCCAGCGGGGGTGAGCACAGATACGCAGTATTTT. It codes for CASSQPAGVSTDTQYF.

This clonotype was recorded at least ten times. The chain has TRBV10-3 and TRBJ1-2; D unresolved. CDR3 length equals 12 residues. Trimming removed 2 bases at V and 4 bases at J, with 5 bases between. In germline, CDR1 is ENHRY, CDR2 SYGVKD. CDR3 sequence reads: CAISERSYGYTF. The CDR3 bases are TGTGCCATCAGTGAGCGGAGCTATGGCTACACCTTC.

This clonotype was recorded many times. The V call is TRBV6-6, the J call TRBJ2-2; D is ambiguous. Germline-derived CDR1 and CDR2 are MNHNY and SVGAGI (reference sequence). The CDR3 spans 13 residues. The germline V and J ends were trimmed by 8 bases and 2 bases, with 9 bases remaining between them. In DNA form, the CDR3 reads TGTGCCAGCGGGCAGACTAACACCGGGGAGCTGTTTTTT. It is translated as CASGQTNTGELFF.

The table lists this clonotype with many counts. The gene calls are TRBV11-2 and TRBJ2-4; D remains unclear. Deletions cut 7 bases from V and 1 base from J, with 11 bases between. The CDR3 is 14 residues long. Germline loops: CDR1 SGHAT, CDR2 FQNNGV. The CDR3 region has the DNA TGTGCCAGCAACGAAGCTCTTGCCAAAAACATTCAGTACTTC. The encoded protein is CASNEALAKNIQYF.

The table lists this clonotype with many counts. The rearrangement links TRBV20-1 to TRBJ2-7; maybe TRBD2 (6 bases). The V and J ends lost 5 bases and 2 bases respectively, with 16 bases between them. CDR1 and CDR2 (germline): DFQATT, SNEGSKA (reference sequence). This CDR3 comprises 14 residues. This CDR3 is CSAQRGGRAYEQYF. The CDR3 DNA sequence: TGCAGTGCTCAACGAGGAGGGAGAGCCTACGAGCAGTACTTC.

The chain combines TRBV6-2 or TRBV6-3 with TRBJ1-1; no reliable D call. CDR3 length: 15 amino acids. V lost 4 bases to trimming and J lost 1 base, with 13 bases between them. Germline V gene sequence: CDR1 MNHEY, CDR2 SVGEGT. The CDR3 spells CASSSTGRRNTEAFF. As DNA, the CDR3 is TGTGCCAGCAGTTCTACCGGACGGAGGAACACTGAAGCTTTCTTT.

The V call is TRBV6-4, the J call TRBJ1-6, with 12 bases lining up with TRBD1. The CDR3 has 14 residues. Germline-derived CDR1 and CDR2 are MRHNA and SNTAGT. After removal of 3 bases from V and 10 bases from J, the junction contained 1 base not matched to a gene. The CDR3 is CASSEGTGGSPLHF. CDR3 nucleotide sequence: TGTGCCAGCAGTGAAGGGACAGGGGGCTCACCCCTCCACTTT.

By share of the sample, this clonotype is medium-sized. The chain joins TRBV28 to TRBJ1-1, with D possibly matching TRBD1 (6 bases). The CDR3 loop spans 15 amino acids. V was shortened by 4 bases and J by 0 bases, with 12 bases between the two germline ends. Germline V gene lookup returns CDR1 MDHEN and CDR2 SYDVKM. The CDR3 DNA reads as TGTGCCAGCAGTTCTCCTGGACAGATGAACACTGAAGCTTTCTTT. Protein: CASSSPGQMNTEAFF.

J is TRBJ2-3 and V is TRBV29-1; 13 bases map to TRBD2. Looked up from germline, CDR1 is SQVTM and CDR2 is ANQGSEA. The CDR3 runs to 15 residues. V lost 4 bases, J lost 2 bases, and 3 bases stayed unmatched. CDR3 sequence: CSVGGLAGITDTQYF. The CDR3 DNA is TGCAGCGTTGGGGGACTAGCGGGGATCACAGATACGCAGTATTTT.

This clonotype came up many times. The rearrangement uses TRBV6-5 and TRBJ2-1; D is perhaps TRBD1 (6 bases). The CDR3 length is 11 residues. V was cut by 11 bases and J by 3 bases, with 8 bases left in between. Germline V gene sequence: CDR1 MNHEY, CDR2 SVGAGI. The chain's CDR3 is CAVTGYNEQFF. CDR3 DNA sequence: TGTGCCGTGACAGGCTACAATGAGCAGTTCTTC.

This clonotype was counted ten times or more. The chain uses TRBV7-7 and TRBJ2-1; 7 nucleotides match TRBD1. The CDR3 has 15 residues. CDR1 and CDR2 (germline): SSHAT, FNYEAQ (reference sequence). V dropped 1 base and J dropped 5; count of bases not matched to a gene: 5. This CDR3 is CASSLGTGTDNEQFF. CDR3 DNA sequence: TGTGCCAGCAGCTTAGGTACAGGGACAGACAATGAGCAGTTCTTC. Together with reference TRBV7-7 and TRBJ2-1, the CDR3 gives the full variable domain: GAGVSQSPRYKVTKRGQDVTLRCDPISSHATLYWYQQALGQGPEFLTYFNYEAQPDKSGLPSDRFSAERPEGSISTLTIQRTEQRDSAMYRCASSLGTGTDNEQFFGPGTRLTVL.

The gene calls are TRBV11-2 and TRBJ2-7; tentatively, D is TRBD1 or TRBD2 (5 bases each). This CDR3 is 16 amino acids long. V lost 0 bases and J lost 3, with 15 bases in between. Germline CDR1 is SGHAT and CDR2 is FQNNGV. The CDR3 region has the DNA TGTGCCAGCAGCTTAGATCGATCGGGGCTGCTCTACGAGCAGTACTTC. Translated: CASSLDRSGLLYEQYF.

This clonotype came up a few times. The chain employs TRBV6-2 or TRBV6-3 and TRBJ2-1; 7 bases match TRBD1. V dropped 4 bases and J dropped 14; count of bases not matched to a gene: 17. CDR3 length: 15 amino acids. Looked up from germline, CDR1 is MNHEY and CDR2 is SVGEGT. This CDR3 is CASSSSGTVIPGEFF. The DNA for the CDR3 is TGTGCCAGCAGTTCGTCCGGGACAGTCATTCCTGGGGAGTTCTTC.

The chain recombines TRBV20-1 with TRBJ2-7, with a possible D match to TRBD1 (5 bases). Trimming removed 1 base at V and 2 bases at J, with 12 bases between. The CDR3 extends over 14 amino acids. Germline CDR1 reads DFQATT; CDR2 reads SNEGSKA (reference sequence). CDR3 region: CSARATGSPYEQYF. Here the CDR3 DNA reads TGCAGTGCTAGAGCAACAGGTAGTCCCTACGAGCAGTACTTC.

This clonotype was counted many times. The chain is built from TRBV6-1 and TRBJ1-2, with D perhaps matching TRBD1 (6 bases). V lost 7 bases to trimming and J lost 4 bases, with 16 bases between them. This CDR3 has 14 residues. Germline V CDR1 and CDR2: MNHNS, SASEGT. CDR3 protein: CASTKGTGSYGYTF. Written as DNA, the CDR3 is TGTGCCAGCACCAAGGGAACAGGGAGCTATGGCTACACCTTC.

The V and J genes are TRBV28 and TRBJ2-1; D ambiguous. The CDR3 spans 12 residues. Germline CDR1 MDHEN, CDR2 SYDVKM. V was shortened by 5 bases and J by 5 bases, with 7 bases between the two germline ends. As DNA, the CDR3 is TGTGCCAGCAGTCCGTTACACAATGAGCAGTTCTTC. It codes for CASSPLHNEQFF.

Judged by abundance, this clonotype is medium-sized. CDR3 bases: TGCGCCAGCAGCGAGGGACAAGTCTATGGCTACACCTTC. The encoded protein is CASSEGQVYGYTF. The gene calls are TRBV5-1 and TRBJ1-2; weak D call: TRBD1 (6 bases). Between the trimmed V and J ends, which lost 4 bases and 4 bases, there was a span of 11 bases. CDR1 and CDR2 from the germline V gene are SGHRS and YFSETQ. The CDR3 consists of 13 residues.

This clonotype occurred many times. The CDR3 DNA sequence: TGTGCCAGCAGCCCCCTACTTGGGACCGGGGAGCTGTTTTTT. The encoded protein is CASSPLLGTGELFF. This chain joins TRBV11-2 and TRBJ2-2; D is ambiguous. Germline CDR1 is SGHAT and CDR2 is FQNNGV. CDR3 length: 14 residues. V dropped 5 bases and J dropped 5 bases, with 12 bases sitting between them.